One and the same sample provided the 26 T cell receptor beta chains below, sequenced in a study of OX40 agonist ivuxolimab in advanced cancers. Sequenced by immunoSEQ multiplex PCR; TCRdb stores in-frame clones only, minus some. This table holds fewer than 55,000 clones, approximately 90% found once. Material: CD4+ or CD8+ T cells sorted from blood, obtained in a trial of the OX40 agonist ivuxolimab. The source of these receptors is an adult with an advanced solid tumor such as melanoma, head and neck, liver or kidney cancer.

The chain uses TRBV7-2 and TRBJ2-1; possible D gene TRBD1, 5 bases. Looked up from germline, CDR1 is SGHTA and CDR2 is FQGNSA. The CDR3 spans 13 residues. V was trimmed by 3 bases and J by 8 bases, leaving 11 bases between them. The CDR3 sequence is CASSFGQGDEQFF. DNA for the CDR3: TGTGCCAGCAGCTTCGGCCAAGGGGATGAGCAGTTCTTC.

The rearrangement links TRBV2 to TRBJ2-5; TRBD1 might be the D (5 bases). Germline V gives CDR1 SNHLY, CDR2 FYNNEI. The CDR3 has 14 residues. V was pared by 3 bases and J by 1 base, with 9 bases between. CDR3 sequence reads: CASSEGLGQETQYF. In nucleotides, the CDR3 is TGTGCCAGCAGTGAGGGGCTAGGCCAAGAGACCCAGTACTTC.

The rearrangement uses TRBV13 and TRBJ2-3; 9 bases map to TRBD2. Germline V gene data show CDR1 as PRHDT and CDR2 as FYEKMQ (reference sequence). The CDR3 has 15 residues. The V and J ends lost 9 bases and 0 bases, in that order; junction bases with no gene match: 7. The CDR3 region has the DNA TGTGCCAGTACCCCAGGACTAGCGAGCACAGATACGCAGTATTTT. Protein: CASTPGLASTDTQYF. Filled out from reference TRBV13 and TRBJ2-3, the complete variable domain reads AAGVIQSPRHLIKEKRETATLKCYPIPRHDTVYWYQQGPGQDPQFLISFYEKMQSDKGSIPDRFSAQQFSDYHSELNMSSLELGDSALYFCASTPGLASTDTQYFGPGTRLTVL.

This clone was counted only a few times. This sequence joins TRBV4-3 and TRBJ1-2, with D tentatively TRBD1 (5 bases). Per germline, CDR1 LGHNA and CDR2 YSLEER. V was pared by 2 bases and J by 2 bases, with 9 bases between. The CDR3 runs 14 residues. The CDR3 sequence: CASSQSTGNYGYTF. The CDR3 region has the DNA TGCGCCAGCAGCCAAAGTACAGGAAACTATGGCTACACCTTC.

Regarding this clone: Other DNA sequences within the sample encode an identical CDR3. The gene calls are TRBV13 and TRBJ2-3; 10 nucleotides match TRBD1. The CDR3 spans 15 residues. The germline V gene has CDR1 PRHDT and CDR2 FYEKMQ (reference sequence). The V segment lost 6 bases and the J segment 6 bases; nucleotides outside the gene matches: 9. This CDR3 is CASSFRDRGFDTQYF. The CDR3, as DNA: TGTGCCAGCAGTTTTCGGGACAGGGGTTTTGATACGCAGTATTTT.

V is TRBV9 and J is TRBJ2-7, with TRBD2 identical over 7 bases. Germline-derived CDR1 and CDR2 are SGDLS and YYNGEE. The CDR3 totals 16 residues. Unmatched junction bases numbered 10, after V lost 4 bases and J lost 0 bases. In DNA form, the CDR3 reads TGTGCCAGCAGCCACCCCACGGGGGGAGGCTCCTACGAGCAGTACTTC. It encodes CASSHPTGGGSYEQYF.

The chain recombines TRBV27 with TRBJ2-1; 8 nucleotides match TRBD2. The length of the CDR3 is 15 residues. Germline CDR1 is MNHEY and CDR2 is SMNVEV (reference sequence). The ends lost 8 bases at V and 2 bases at J; junction bases unmatched: 8. CDR3 in DNA: TGTGCCAGCCAGGTGACTAGCGCGACCTACAATGAGCAGTTCTTC. This encodes CASQVTSATYNEQFF.

The chain uses TRBV4-2 and TRBJ2-1, with TRBD2 as a possible D gene (5 bases). The CDR3 runs to 16 residues. Germline values: CDR1 LGHNA, CDR2 YNFKEQ. V shed 0 bases and J shed 5 bases, with 14 bases lying between them. Here the CDR3 reads CASSQEEWTANNEQFF. CDR3 DNA sequence: TGTGCCAGCAGCCAAGAGGAATGGACTGCCAACAATGAGCAGTTCTTC.

The genes are TRBV10-3 and TRBJ1-1; 7 nucleotides match TRBD1. Germline loops: CDR1 ENHRY, CDR2 SYGVKD. The CDR3 contains 14 residues. The V segment lost 7 bases and the J segment 0 bases; nucleotides outside the gene matches: 5. In nucleotides, the CDR3 is TGTGCCATCACCCCGGGACAGATGAACACTGAAGCTTTCTTT. It codes for CAITPGQMNTEAFF.

The chain combines TRBV18 with TRBJ2-7; TRBD1 aligns across 8 bases. The CDR3 is 15 amino acids. The V segment lost 5 bases and the J segment 2 bases; nucleotides outside the gene matches: 8. Germline loops: CDR1 KGHSH, CDR2 LQKENI. In DNA, the CDR3 is TGTGCCAGCTCAACAGGAGGACAGGGAGCCTACGAGCAGTACTTC. This sequence encodes CASSTGGQGAYEQYF.

The rearrangement uses TRBV5-4 and TRBJ1-5; D not resolved. Germline V gene data show CDR1 as SGHNT and CDR2 as YYREEE (reference sequence). The CDR3 has 14 amino acids. Trimming removed 0 bases from V and 3 bases from J, with 7 bases in between. The CDR3 is CASSLAPLNQPQHF. The DNA of the CDR3 is TGTGCCAGCAGCTTGGCACCGCTCAATCAGCCCCAGCATTTT.

This rearrangement joins TRBV5-6 to TRBJ1-4; D is unresolved. Germline-derived CDR1 and CDR2 are SGHDT and YYEEEE. V was cut by 2 bases and J by 6 bases, with 11 bases left in between. The CDR3 totals 14 residues. The CDR3 loop reads CASSFSGDHEKLFF. The CDR3 DNA reads as TGTGCCAGCAGCTTTTCTGGGGATCATGAAAAACTGTTTTTT. The variable domain in full, with the rest retrieved from reference TRBV5-6 and TRBJ1-4, is DAGVTQSPTHLIKTRGQQVTLRCSPKSGHDTVSWYQQALGQGPQFIFQYYEEEERQRGNFPDRFSGHQFPNYSSELNVNALLLGDSALYLCASSFSGDHEKLFFGSGTQLSVL.

This clone was seen only once. J is TRBJ2-3 and V is TRBV5-6; 10 bases fit TRBD2. Germline-derived CDR1 and CDR2 are SGHDT and YYEEEE. The trim removed 0 bases at V and 4 bases at J, leaving 2 bases unmatched. The CDR3 has 15 amino acids. The CDR3 DNA is TGTGCCAGCAGCTTGGTGCTAGCGGGAGCAGATACGCAGTATTTT. Protein: CASSLVLAGADTQYF.

This sequence joins TRBV27 and TRBJ2-7, with a weak D call TRBD2 (6 bases). This CDR3 is built from 14 residues. Germline CDR1 and CDR2: MNHEY and SMNVEV (reference sequence). V shed 3 bases and J shed 3 bases, with 12 bases lying between them. The CDR3 is CASSFGGSNYEQYF. The CDR3 nucleotides are TGTGCCAGCAGTTTTGGGGGGTCTAACTACGAGCAGTACTTC.

The rearrangement joins TRBV4-1 to TRBJ2-7; TRBD1 is a possible D gene (6 bases). CDR1 MGHRA and CDR2 YSYEKL come from the germline V gene. This CDR3 has 14 amino acids. With 6 bases removed from V and 2 bases from J, the gap between germline ends came to 14 bases. In nucleotides, the CDR3 is TGCGCCAGCAGTCATCCAGGGGACGCCTACGAGCAGTACTTC. Residues: CASSHPGDAYEQYF.

The chain joins TRBV27 to TRBJ2-1; 7 bases align to TRBD2. Germline lookup yields CDR1 MNHEY and CDR2 SMNVEV (reference sequence). Losses at the gene ends were 0 bases for V and 8 bases for J; bases not matched to a gene: 4. This CDR3 comprises 14 residues. CDR3 loop: CASSLSLGGDEQFF. The CDR3 DNA reads TGTGCCAGCAGTTTATCACTGGGAGGGGATGAGCAGTTCTTC.

The rearrangement uses TRBV7-9 and TRBJ1-1; D gene ambiguous. Germline lookup yields CDR1 SEHNR and CDR2 FQNEAQ (reference sequence). V lost 3 bases and J 4 bases, leaving 15 bases between the germline ends. This CDR3 is built from 15 residues. The CDR3 here is CASSFGEAAGTEAFF. In nucleotides, the CDR3 is TGTGCCAGCAGCTTTGGGGAGGCTGCAGGCACTGAAGCTTTCTTT.

CDR3 DNA sequence: TGTGCCAGCAGCACCCCTAATGAGCAGTTCTTC. This translates into CASSTPNEQFF. The chain employs TRBV9 and TRBJ2-1; D remains unclear. The germline V and J ends were trimmed by 4 bases and 7 bases, with 6 bases remaining between them. Germline lookup yields CDR1 SGDLS and CDR2 YYNGEE. The CDR3 spans 11 residues.

This chain joins TRBV7-8 and TRBJ1-5, with TRBD1 matching 11 bases. The ends lost 5 bases at V and 6 bases at J; junction bases unmatched: 6. CDR1 SGHVS and CDR2 FQNEAQ come from the germline V gene. CDR3 length: 15 residues. The CDR3 protein is CASSAGTGGIQPQHF. The CDR3 DNA follows: TGTGCCAGCAGCGCCGGGACAGGGGGGATTCAGCCCCAGCATTTT.

This sequence joins TRBV27 and TRBJ2-5, with a weak D call TRBD1 (6 bases). This CDR3 contains 14 residues. V was shortened by 5 bases and J by 1 base, with 11 bases between the two germline ends. Germline loops: CDR1 MNHEY, CDR2 SMNVEV (reference sequence). The CDR3 DNA reads as TGTGCCAGCAGTCACAGGGCGATCCAAGAGACCCAGTACTTC. Protein: CASSHRAIQETQYF.

V is TRBV9 and J is TRBJ2-5; D perhaps matches TRBD2 (6 bases). V dropped 6 bases and J dropped 11 bases, with 14 bases sitting between them. The germline V gene encodes CDR1 SGDLS and CDR2 YYNGEE. The CDR3 runs to 11 residues. The CDR3 DNA follows: TGTGCCAGCACGCCGCCGGGAGAGCAGTACTTC. Its protein product is CASTPPGEQYF.

This rearrangement joins TRBV5-5 to TRBJ1-5; D remains ambiguous. CDR3 length: 15 amino acids. Germline loops: CDR1 SGHKS, CDR2 YYEKEE (reference sequence). V lost 0 bases and J 0 bases, leaving 7 bases between the germline ends. The CDR3 sequence: CASSLEGSSNQPQHF. Written as DNA, the CDR3 is TGTGCCAGCAGCTTGGAGGGCAGTAGCAATCAGCCCCAGCATTTT. Variable domain in full (rest from reference TRBV5-5 and TRBJ1-5): DAGVTQSPTHLIKTRGQQVTLRCSPISGHKSVSWYQQVLGQGPQFIFQYYEKEERGRGNFPDRFSARQFPNYSSELNVNALLLGDSALYLCASSLEGSSNQPQHFGDGTRLSIL.

The gene calls are TRBV5-4 and TRBJ2-5; no clear D. Germline CDR1 reads SGHNT; CDR2 reads YYREEE (reference sequence). Trimming took 0 bases from V and 4 from J, leaving 13 bases between them. This CDR3 is 15 amino acids long. In DNA form, the CDR3 reads TGTGCCAGCAGCTTGGCCGGAGACGGAAGAGAGACCCAGTACTTC. Amino acids: CASSLAGDGRETQYF.

The genes are TRBV5-1 and TRBJ1-1; D is perhaps TRBD1 (5 bases). V lost 0 bases to trimming and J lost 0 bases, with 9 bases between them. Per germline, CDR1 SGHRS and CDR2 YFSETQ. This CDR3 has 15 residues. In DNA, the CDR3 is TGCGCCAGCAGCTTGGGGTACAGGATGAACACTGAAGCTTTCTTT. Translated, it gives CASSLGYRMNTEAFF.

The rearrangement uses TRBV2 and TRBJ2-7, with 7 bases aligning to TRBD1. Germline V gene data show CDR1 as SNHLY and CDR2 as FYNNEI. V lost 11 bases to trimming and J lost 3 bases; unmatched junction nucleotides: 10. The CDR3 runs 13 residues. The DNA for the CDR3 is TGTGCCGGACGACAGGGTGCTTTCTACGAGCAGTACTTC. Amino acid sequence: CAGRQGAFYEQYF.

A word on this clone: Other nucleotide sequences from this sample produce the same CDR3. This chain connects TRBV9 to TRBJ1-1; a weak D match, TRBD1 (5 bases). Germline assignment: CDR1 SGDLS and CDR2 YYNGEE. This CDR3 is 14 amino acids long. Trimming removed 2 bases from V and 1 base from J, with 9 bases in between. CDR3: CASSVGTGNTEAFF. CDR3 coding DNA: TGTGCCAGCAGCGTCGGGACGGGGAACACTGAAGCTTTCTTT. The entire variable domain, with the rest obtained from reference TRBV9 and TRBJ1-1, is as follows: DSGVTQTPKHLITATGQRVTLRCSPRSGDLSVYWYQQSLDQGLQFLIQYYNGEERAKGNILERFSAQQFPDLHSELNLSSLELGDSALYFCASSVGTGNTEAFFGQGTRLTVV.